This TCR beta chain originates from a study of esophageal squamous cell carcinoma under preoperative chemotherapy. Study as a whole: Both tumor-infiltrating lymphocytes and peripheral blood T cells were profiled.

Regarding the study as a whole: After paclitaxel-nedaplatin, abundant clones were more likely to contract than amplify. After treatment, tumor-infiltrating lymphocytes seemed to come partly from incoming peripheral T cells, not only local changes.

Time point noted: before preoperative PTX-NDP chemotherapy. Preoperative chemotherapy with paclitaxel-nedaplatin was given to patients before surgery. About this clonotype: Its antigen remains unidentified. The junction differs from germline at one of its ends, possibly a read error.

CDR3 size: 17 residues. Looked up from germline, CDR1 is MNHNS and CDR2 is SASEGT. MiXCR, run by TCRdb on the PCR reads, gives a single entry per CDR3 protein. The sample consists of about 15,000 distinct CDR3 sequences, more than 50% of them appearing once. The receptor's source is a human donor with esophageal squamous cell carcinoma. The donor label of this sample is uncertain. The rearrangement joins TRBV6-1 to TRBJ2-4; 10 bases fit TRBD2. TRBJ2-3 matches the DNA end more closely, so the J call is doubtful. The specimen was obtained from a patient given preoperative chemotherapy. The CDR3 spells CASSGSGGGRAKDTQYF. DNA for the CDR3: TGTGCCAGCAGTGGAAGCGGGGGGGGGAGAGCCAAAGATACTCAGTATTTT.